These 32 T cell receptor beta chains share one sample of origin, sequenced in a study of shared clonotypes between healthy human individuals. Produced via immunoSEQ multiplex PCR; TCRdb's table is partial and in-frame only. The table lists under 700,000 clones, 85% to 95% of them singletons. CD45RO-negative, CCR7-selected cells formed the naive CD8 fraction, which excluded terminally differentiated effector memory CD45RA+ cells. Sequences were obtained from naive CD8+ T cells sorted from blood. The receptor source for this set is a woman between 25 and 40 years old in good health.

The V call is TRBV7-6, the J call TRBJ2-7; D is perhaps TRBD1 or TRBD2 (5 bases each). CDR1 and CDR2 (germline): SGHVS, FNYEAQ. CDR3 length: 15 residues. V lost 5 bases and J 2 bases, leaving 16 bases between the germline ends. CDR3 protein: CASSVSRDPAYEQYF. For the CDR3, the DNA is TGTGCCAGCAGCGTATCCCGGGACCCTGCCTACGAGCAGTACTTC.

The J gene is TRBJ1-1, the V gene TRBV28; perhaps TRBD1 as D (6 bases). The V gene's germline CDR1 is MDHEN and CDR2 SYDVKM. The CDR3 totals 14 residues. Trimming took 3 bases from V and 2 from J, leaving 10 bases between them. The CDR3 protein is CASSFRGLNTEAFF. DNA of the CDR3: TGTGCCAGCAGTTTCAGGGGCTTAAACACTGAAGCTTTCTTT.

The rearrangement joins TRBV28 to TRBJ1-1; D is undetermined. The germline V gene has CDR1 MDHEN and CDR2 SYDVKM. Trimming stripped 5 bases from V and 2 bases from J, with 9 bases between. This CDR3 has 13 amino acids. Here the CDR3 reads CASSGGLNTEAFF. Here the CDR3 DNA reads TGTGCCAGCAGTGGAGGGTTAAACACTGAAGCTTTCTTT.

CDR3 coding DNA: TGTGCCAGCAGCTCAGTAGCGGAGTTTGGGCTTAGCACAGATACGCAGTATTTT. It codes for CASSSVAEFGLSTDTQYF. V and J are TRBV13 and TRBJ2-3; a weak D match, TRBD2 (6 bases). CDR3 size: 18 residues. V lost 4 bases, J lost 0 bases, and 20 bases lay in between. CDR1 is PRHDT and CDR2 is FYEKMQ in the germline V gene (reference sequence).

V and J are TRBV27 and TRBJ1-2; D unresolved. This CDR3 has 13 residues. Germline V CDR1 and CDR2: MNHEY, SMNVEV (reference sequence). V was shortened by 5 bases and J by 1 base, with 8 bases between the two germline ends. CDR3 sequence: CASSPGFNYGYTF. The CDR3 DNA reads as TGTGCCAGCAGTCCCGGATTTAACTATGGCTACACCTTC.

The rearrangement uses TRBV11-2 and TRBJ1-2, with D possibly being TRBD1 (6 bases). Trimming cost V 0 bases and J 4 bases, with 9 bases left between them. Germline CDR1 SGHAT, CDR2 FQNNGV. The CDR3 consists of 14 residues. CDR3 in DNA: TGTGCCAGCAGCTTAGATGGGGGCAGCTATGGCTACACCTTC. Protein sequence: CASSLDGGSYGYTF.

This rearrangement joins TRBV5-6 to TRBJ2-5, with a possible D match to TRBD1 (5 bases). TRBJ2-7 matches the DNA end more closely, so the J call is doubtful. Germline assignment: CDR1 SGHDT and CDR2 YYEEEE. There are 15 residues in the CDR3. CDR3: CASSSTGSGPYEQYF. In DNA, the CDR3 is TGTGCCAGCAGCTCGACCGGATCAGGGCCCTACGAGCAGTACTTC.

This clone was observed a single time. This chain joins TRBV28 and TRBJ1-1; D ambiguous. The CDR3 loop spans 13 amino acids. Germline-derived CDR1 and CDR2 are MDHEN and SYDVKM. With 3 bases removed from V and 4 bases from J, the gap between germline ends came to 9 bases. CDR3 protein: CASSFPGPTEAFF. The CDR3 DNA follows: TGTGCCAGCAGTTTCCCGGGTCCCACTGAAGCTTTCTTT.

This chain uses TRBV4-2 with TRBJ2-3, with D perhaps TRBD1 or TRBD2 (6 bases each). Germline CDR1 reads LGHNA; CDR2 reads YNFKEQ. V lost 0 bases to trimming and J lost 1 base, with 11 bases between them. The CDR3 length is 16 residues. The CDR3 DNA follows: TGTGCCAGCAGCCAAGAAGGGGGGCTGGGCACAGATACGCAGTATTTT. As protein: CASSQEGGLGTDTQYF.

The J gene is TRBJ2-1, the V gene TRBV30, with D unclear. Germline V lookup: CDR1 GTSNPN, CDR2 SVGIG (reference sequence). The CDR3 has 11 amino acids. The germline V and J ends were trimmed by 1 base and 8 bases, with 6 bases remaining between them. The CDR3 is CAWSEYHEQFF. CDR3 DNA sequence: TGTGCCTGGAGTGAGTACCATGAGCAGTTCTTC.

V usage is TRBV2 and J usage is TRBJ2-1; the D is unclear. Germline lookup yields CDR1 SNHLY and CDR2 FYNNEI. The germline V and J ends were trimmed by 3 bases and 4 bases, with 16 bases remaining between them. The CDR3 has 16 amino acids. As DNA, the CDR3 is TGTGCCAGCAGTGACTCTAGGGCCCCAACATACAATGAGCAGTTCTTC. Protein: CASSDSRAPTYNEQFF.

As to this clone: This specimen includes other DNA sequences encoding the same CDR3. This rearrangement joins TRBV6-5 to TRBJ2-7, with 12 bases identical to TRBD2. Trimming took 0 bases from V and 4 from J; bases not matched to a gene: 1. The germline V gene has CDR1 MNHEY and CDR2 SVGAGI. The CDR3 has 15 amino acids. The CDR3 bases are TGTGCCAGCAGTTACTCAGGGACTAGCGGGTACGAGCAGTACTTC. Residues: CASSYSGTSGYEQYF.

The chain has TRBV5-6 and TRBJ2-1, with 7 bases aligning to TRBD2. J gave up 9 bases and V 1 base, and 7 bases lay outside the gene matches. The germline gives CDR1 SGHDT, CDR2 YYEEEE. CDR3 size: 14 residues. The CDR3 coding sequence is TGTGCCAGCAGCTTGACGGGGGAGGGCACTGAGCAGTTCTTC. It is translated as CASSLTGEGTEQFF.

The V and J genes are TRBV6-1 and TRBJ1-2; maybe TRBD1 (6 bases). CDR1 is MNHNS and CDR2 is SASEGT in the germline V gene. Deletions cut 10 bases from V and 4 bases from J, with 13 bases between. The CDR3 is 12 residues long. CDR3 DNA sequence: TGTGCCACACCCATGGACAGCTATGGCTACACCTTC. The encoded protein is CATPMDSYGYTF.

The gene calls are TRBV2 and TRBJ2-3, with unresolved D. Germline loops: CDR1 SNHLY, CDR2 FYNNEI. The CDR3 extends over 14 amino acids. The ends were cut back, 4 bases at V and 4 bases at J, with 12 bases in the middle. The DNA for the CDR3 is TGTGCCAGCAGTGCGTGGTCAGGTCCAGATACGCAGTATTTT. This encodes CASSAWSGPDTQYF.

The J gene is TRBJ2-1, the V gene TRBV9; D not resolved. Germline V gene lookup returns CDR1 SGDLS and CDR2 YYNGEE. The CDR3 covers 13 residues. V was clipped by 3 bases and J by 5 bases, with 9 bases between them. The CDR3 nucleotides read TGTGCCAGCAGCGCCCCGACGGACAATGAGCAGTTCTTC. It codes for CASSAPTDNEQFF.

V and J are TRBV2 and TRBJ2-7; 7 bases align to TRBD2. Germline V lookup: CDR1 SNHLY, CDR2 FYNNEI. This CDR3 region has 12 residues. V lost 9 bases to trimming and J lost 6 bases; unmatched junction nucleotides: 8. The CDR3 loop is CARGGAQVEQYF. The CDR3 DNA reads TGTGCCAGGGGAGGGGCGCAGGTCGAGCAGTACTTC.

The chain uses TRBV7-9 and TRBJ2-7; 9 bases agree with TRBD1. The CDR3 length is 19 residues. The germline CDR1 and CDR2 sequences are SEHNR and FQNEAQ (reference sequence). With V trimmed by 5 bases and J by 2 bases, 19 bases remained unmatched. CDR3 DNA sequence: TGTGCCAGCAGCCAAACACAATCGCCCGGGACAGGGCGAGCCTACGAGCAGTACTTC. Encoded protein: CASSQTQSPGTGRAYEQYF.

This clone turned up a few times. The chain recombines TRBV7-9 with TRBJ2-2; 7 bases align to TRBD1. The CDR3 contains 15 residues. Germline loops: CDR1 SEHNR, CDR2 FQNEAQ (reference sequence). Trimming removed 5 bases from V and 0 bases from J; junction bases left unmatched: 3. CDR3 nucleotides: TGTGCCAGCAGCCCACAGGGGACGAACACCGGGGAGCTGTTTTTT. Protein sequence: CASSPQGTNTGELFF.

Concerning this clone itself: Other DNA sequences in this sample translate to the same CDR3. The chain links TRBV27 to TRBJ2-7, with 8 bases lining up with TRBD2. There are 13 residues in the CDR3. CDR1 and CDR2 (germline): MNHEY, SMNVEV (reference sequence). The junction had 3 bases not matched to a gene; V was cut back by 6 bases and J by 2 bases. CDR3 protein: CASSSGRTYEQYF. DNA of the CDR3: TGTGCCAGCAGCAGCGGGAGAACCTACGAGCAGTACTTC.

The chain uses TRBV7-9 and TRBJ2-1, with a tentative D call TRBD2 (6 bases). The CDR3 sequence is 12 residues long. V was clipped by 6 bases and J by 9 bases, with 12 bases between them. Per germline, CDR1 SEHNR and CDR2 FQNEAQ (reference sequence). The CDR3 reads CASSDRESEQFF. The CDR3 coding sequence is TGTGCCAGCAGTGATCGGGAGAGTGAGCAGTTCTTC.

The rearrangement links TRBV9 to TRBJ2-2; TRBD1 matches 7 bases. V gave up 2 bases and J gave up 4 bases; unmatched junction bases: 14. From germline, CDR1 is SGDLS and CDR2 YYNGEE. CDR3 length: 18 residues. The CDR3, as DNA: TGTGCCAGCAGCGTCTCCGGGGTCAGGACAGGAACCACCGGGGAGCTGTTTTTT. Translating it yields CASSVSGVRTGTTGELFF. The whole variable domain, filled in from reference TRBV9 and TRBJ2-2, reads DSGVTQTPKHLITATGQRVTLRCSPRSGDLSVYWYQQSLDQGLQFLIQYYNGEERAKGNILERFSAQQFPDLHSELNLSSLELGDSALYFCASSVSGVRTGTTGELFFGEGSRLTVL.

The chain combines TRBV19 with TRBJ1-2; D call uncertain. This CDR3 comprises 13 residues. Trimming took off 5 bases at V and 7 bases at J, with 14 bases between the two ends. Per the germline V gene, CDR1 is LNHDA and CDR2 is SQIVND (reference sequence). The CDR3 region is CASSVPHRAGYTF. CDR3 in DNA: TGTGCCAGTAGTGTACCCCACCGGGCTGGCTACACCTTC. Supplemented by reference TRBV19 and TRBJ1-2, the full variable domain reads DGGITQSPKYLFRKEGQNVTLSCEQNLNHDAMYWYRQDPGQGLRLIYYSQIVNDFQKGDIAEGYSVSREKKESFPLTVTSAQKNPTAFYLCASSVPHRAGYTFGSGTRLTVV.

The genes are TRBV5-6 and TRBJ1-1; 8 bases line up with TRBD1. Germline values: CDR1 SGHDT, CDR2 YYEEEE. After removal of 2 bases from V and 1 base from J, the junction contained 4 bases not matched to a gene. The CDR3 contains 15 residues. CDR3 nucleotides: TGTGCCAGCAGCTTACCCGGGACAGGGAACACTGAAGCTTTCTTT. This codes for CASSLPGTGNTEAFF.

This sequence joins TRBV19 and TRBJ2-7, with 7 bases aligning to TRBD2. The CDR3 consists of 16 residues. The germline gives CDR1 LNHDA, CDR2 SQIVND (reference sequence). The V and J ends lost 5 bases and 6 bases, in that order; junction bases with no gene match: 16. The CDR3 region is CASSARGSSGPGEQYF. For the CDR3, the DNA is TGTGCCAGTAGTGCCCGGGGGTCTAGCGGACCTGGCGAGCAGTACTTC.

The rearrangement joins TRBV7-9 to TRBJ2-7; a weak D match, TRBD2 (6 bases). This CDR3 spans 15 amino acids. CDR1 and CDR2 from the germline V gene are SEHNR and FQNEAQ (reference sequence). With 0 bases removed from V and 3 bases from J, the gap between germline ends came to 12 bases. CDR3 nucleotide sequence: TGTGCCAGCAGCTTAGCGCAGGAGGGTCTCTACGAGCAGTACTTC. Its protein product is CASSLAQEGLYEQYF.

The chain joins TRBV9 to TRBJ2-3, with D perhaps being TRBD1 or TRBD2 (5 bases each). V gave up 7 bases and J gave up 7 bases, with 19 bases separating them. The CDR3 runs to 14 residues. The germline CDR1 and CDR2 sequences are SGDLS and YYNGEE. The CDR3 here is CASGGPSKRYTQYF. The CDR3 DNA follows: TGTGCCAGCGGGGGACCCAGTAAACGATATACGCAGTATTTT.

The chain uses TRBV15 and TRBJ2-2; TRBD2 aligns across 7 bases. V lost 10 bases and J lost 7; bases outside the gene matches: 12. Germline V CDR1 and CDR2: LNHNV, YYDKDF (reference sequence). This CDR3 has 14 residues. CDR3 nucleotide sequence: TGTGCCAAACCGGGTAGCGGGCTCGTCGGGGAGCTGTTTTTT. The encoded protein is CAKPGSGLVGELFF.

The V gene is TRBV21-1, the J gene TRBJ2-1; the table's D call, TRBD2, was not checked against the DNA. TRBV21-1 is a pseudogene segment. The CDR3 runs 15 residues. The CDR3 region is CASSKGPAGHNEQFF. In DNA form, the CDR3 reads TGTGCCAGCAGCAAAGGCCCAGCGGGACACAATGAGCAGTTCTTC.

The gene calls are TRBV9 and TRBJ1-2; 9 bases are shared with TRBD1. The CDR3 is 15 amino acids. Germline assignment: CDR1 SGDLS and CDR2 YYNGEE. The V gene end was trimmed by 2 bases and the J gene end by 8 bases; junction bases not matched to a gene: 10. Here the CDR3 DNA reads TGTGCCAGCAGCGTTCCCCTGGGACAGGGAGGCGGCTACACCTTC. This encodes CASSVPLGQGGGYTF.

The CDR3: CASGLVLAGGYYNEQFF. The CDR3 coding sequence is TGTGCTAGTGGTTTGGTACTTGCGGGAGGTTACTACAATGAGCAGTTCTTC. The rearrangement uses TRBV12-5 and TRBJ2-1, with TRBD2 matching over 8 bases. The J segment lost 3 bases and the V segment lost 0 bases, leaving 7 bases of the junction unmatched. Per the germline V gene, CDR1 is LGHNT and CDR2 is FRNRAP. The CDR3 is 17 amino acids.

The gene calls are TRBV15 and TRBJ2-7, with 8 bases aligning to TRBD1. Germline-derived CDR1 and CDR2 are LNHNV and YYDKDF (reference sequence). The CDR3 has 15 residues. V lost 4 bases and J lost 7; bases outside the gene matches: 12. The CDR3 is CATSTGTGILLEQYF. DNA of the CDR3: TGTGCCACCAGCACCGGGACAGGTATCCTCTTAGAGCAGTACTTC.